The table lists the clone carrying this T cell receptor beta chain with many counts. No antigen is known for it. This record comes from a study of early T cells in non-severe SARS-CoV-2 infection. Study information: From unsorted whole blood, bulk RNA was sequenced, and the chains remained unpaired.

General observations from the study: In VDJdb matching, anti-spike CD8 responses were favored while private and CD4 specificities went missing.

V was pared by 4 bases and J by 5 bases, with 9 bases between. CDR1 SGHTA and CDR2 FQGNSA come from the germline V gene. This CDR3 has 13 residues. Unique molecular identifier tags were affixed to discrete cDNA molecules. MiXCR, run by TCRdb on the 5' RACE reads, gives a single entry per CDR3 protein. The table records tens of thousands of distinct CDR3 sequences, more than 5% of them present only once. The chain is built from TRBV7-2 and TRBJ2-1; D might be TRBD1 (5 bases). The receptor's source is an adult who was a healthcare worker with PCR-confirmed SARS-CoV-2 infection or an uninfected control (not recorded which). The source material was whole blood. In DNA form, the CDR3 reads TGTGCCAGCAGCTATGACAGAGACAATGAGCAGTTCTTC. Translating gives CASSYDRDNEQFF.